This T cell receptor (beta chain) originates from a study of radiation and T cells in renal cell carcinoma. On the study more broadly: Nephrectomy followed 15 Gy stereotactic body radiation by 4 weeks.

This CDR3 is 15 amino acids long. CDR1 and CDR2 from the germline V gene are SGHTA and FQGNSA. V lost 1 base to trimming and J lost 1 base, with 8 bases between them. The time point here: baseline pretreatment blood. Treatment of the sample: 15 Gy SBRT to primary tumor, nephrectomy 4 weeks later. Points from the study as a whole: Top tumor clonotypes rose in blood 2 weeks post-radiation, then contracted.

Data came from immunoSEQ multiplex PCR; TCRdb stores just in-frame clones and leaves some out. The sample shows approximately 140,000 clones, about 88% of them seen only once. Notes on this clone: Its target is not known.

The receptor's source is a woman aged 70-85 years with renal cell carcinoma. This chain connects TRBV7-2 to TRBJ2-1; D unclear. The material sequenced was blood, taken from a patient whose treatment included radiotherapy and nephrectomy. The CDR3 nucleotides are TGTGCCAGCAGCTTAGTGGGGAATTCCTACAATGAGCAGTTCTTC. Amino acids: CASSLVGNSYNEQFF.